This T cell receptor beta chain was sequenced in a study of vaccination and CD4 T cells after COVID-19. Study summary: Participants, all vaccine recipients, received two doses of either BNT162b2 or mRNA-1273. Post-vaccination specimens were collected at a median of about 66 days following dose two (range 14 to 241). Stimulation of cells relied on overlapping spike peptides derived from SARS-CoV-2, HCoV-NL63, HCoV-OC43 and HCoV-229E.

This clonotype has just a few counts. The target antigen is unknown. Documented treatment: roughly ten-day PBMC culture with coronavirus spike peptide pools or control peptides (ViraFEST assay). Scientists ran DNA taken from cultured CD4+ T cells through the Oncomine TCR Beta short-read assay for sequencing. TCRdb re-derived calls from the PCR reads in MiXCR, one entry per CDR3 protein. The table lists more than 14,000 distinct CDR3 sequences, roughly two fifths of them singletons. Study-wide points: Convalescent patients had a median around 90% of post-vaccine SARS-CoV-2-reactive clones that were detected only after vaccination, not before it.

The sample consisted of CD4+ T cells from blood, cultured in vitro. The TCR was taken from a human donor who had recovered from COVID-19.

The DNA for the CDR3 is TGTGCCAGCAGTCTGCGACAGCCGGGTCAGCCCCAGCATTTT. This translates into CASSLRQPGQPQHF. The rearrangement links TRBV6-1 to TRBJ1-5, with D tentatively TRBD1 (5 bases). Trimming took off 5 bases at V and 6 bases at J, with 14 bases between the two ends. Germline lookup yields CDR1 MNHNS and CDR2 SASEGT. The CDR3 consists of 14 residues.